The present entry profiles one T cell receptor beta chain with its context. The entry originates in a study of T cell changes during pregnancy in multiple sclerosis. The assay was immunoSEQ multiplex PCR, and TCRdb's table has in-frame clones only and misses some. The sample has 35,000 to 40,000 clones, more than 75% seen once. Germline V gene lookup returns CDR1 MNHEY and CDR2 SVGAGI. Unmatched junction bases numbered 7, after V lost 1 base and J lost 9 bases. The CDR3 consists of 15 residues. The starting material was CD8+ T cells from peripheral blood mononuclear cells, obtained in the third trimester of pregnancy. The chain couples TRBV6-5 to TRBJ2-1; 9 nucleotides line up with TRBD2. This clonotype was obtained from a female donor with multiple sclerosis, enrolled in a pregnancy study. CDR3 in amino acids: CASSYFARGGTEQFF. The CDR3 DNA reads as TGTGCCAGCAGTTACTTCGCGCGGGGGGGCACTGAGCAGTTCTTC.